The clone carrying this T cell receptor (beta chain) showed up just a few times. This specimen belongs to a study of T-cell reconstitution after alpha-beta-depleted transplantation in children. The length of the CDR3 is 13 residues. V dropped 6 bases and J dropped 7 bases, with 15 bases sitting between them. From germline, CDR1 is SEHNR and CDR2 FQNEAQ (reference sequence). During its preparation, the TCRbeta library received unique molecular identifiers. Using its own MiXCR run on the PCR reads, TCRdb lists one record per CDR3 protein. The sample contains about 270,000 distinct CDR3 sequences, 9.9% of which appear only once.

This specimen was PBMCs from the stem cell graft donor, taken from the stem cell graft. The sequence was collected from a human donor who donated a stem cell graft to a child with SCID. J is TRBJ1-1 and V is TRBV7-9, with a tentative D call TRBD1 (5 bases). The CDR3 nucleotides are TGTGCCAGCAGGAGGGGTATTGGTGGTGAAGCTTTCTTT. Protein: CASRRGIGGEAFF.